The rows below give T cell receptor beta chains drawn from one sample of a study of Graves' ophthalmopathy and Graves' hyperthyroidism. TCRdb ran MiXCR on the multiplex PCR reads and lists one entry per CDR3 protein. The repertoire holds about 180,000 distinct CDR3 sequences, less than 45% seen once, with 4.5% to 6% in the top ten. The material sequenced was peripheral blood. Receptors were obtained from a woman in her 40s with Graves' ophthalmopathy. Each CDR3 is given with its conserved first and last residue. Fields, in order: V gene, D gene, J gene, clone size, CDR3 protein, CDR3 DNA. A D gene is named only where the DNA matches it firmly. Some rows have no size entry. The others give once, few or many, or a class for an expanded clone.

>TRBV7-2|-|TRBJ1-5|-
CASSPNFGGSQPQHF
TGTGCCAGCAGCCCCAACTTCGGGGGGTCTCAGCCCCAGCATTTT
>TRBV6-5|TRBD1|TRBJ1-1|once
CASSYTRTGGYEAFF
TGTGCCAGCAGTTACACAAGGACAGGGGGTTATGAAGCTTTCTTT
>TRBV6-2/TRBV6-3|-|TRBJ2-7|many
CASSYSWDAANEQYF
TGTGCCAGCAGTTACTCGTGGGACGCCGCCAACGAGCAGTACTTC
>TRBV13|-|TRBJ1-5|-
CASSLRGSNQPQHF
TGTGCCAGCAGCCTTCGGGGTAGCAATCAGCCCCAGCATTTT
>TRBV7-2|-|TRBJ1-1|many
CASSSTRAEAFF
TGTGCCAGCAGCTCAACTAGGGCTGAAGCTTTCTTT
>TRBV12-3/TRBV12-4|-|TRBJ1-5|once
CASCTPGGWQPQHF
TGTGCCAGCTGTACTCCGGGGGGCTGGCAGCCCCAGCATTTT
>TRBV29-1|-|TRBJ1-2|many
CSGGGSDGYTF
TGCAGCGGGGGAGGGAGCGATGGCTACACCTTC
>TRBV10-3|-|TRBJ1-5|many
CAISESSGNNQPQHF
TGTGCCATCAGTGAGTCGTCCGGGAACAATCAGCCCCAGCATTTT
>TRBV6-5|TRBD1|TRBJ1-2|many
CASRTTGGAYGYTF
TGTGCCAGCAGGACGACAGGGGGCGCCTATGGCTACACCTTC
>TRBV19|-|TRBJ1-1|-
CASRINAEAFF
TGTGCCAGTAGAATAAACGCTGAAGCTTTCTTT
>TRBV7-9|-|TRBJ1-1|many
CASRPDTEAFF
TGTGCCAGCAGGCCGGACACTGAAGCTTTCTTT
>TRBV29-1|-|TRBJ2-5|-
CSVDRMLMGTQYF
TGCAGCGTAGACAGGATGTTGATGGGGACCCAGTACTTC
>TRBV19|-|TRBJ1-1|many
CASRHRSAEAFF
TGTGCCAGTAGGCACAGGTCTGCCGAAGCTTTCTTT
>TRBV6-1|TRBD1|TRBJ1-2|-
CASSTTGWRGYTF
TGTGCCAGCAGCACGACAGGGTGGAGGGGCTACACCTTC
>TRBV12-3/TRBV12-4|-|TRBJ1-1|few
CASSFLGTSNTEAFF
TGTGCCAGCAGTTTCCTCGGGACATCGAACACTGAAGCTTTCTTT
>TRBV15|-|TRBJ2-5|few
CATSTARPQETQYF
TGTGCCACCAGCACGGCCCGCCCTCAAGAGACCCAGTACTTC
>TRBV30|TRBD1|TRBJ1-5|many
CACTDRQGSQPQHF
TGTGCCTGCACCGACCGACAGGGGTCTCAGCCCCAGCATTTT
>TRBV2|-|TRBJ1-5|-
CASSEDGGNQPQHF
TGTGCCAGCAGTGAAGACGGGGGCAATCAGCCCCAGCATTTT
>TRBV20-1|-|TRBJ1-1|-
CSASSEWGTEAFF
TGCAGTGCTAGTTCTGAATGGGGCACTGAAGCTTTCTTT
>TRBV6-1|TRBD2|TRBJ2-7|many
CASSNSGKQYF
TGTGCCAGCAGTAATAGCGGGAAGCAGTACTTC
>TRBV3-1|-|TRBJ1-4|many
CASSQGTVVKKLFF
TGTGCCAGCAGCCAAGGGACTGTTGTTAAAAAACTGTTTTTT
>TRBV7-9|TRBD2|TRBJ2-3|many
CASSLRAGLAGAPTQYF
TGTGCCAGCAGCTTAAGAGCGGGACTAGCAGGGGCCCCTACGCAGTATTTT
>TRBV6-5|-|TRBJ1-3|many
CASRLDSNSGNTIYF
TGTGCCAGCAGACTGGACAGTAACTCTGGAAACACCATATATTTT
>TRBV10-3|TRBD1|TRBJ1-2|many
CAISDGTGDGYTF
TGTGCCATCAGTGACGGGACAGGGGACGGCTACACCTTC
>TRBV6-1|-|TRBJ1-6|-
CASSWGITSPLHF
TGTGCCAGCAGTTGGGGGATCACCTCACCCCTCCACTTT
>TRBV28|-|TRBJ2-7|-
CASSLRPHPNEQYF
TGTGCCAGCAGTCTACGACCCCACCCGAACGAGCAGTACTTC
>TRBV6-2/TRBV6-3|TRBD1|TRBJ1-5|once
CASSYSGQGGNQPQHF
TGTGCCAGCAGTTACTCGGGACAGGGAGGCAATCAGCCCCAGCATTTT
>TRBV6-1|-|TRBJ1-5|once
CASRPLGVRGNQPQHF
TGTGCCAGCAGACCTTTGGGAGTTAGGGGCAATCAGCCCCAGCATTTT
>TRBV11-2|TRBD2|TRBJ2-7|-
CASSKQSSAAGVYEQYF
TGTGCCAGCAGTAAACAAAGTTCAGCAGCGGGAGTTTACGAGCAGTACTTC
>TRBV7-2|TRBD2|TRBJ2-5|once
CASSDSGRGQTQYF
TGTGCCAGCAGCGATAGCGGGAGGGGGCAGACCCAGTACTTC
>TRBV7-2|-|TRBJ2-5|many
CASSLAGGETQYF
TGTGCCAGCAGCTTAGCAGGTGGAGAGACCCAGTACTTC
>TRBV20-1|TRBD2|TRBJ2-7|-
CSARDMVAGGEQYF
TGCAGTGCTAGAGATATGGTAGCGGGAGGGGAGCAGTACTTC
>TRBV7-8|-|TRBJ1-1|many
CASSLYQGVGTEAFF
TGTGCCAGCAGCTTATATCAGGGTGTGGGTACTGAAGCTTTCTTT
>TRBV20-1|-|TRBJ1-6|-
CSAPTAVLNSPLHF
TGCAGTGCTCCGACAGCGGTTCTTAATTCACCCCTCCACTTT
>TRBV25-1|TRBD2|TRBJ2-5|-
CASSEVAGFLETQYF
TGTGCCAGCAGTGAGGTAGCGGGGTTTCTAGAGACCCAGTACTTC
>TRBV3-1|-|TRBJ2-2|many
CASSQGQLRATGELFF
TGTGCCAGCAGCCAAGGACAGTTGAGAGCAACCGGGGAGCTGTTTTTT
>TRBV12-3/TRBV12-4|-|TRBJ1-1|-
CASTPSSLNTEAFF
TGTGCCAGCACCCCCTCGTCATTGAACACTGAAGCTTTCTTT
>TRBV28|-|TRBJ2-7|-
CASRYAGLRGYEQYF
TGTGCCAGCAGATACGCGGGACTCAGGGGCTACGAGCAGTACTTC
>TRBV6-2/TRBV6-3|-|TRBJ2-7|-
CASSYRDGPYEQYF
TGTGCCAGCAGTTACAGGGACGGACCTTACGAGCAGTACTTC
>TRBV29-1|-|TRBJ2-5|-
CSVAEETQYF
TGCAGCGTCGCAGAAGAGACCCAGTACTTC
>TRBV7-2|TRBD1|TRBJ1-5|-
CASSFDRGQPQHF
TGTGCCAGCAGCTTCGACAGGGGCCAGCCCCAGCATTTT